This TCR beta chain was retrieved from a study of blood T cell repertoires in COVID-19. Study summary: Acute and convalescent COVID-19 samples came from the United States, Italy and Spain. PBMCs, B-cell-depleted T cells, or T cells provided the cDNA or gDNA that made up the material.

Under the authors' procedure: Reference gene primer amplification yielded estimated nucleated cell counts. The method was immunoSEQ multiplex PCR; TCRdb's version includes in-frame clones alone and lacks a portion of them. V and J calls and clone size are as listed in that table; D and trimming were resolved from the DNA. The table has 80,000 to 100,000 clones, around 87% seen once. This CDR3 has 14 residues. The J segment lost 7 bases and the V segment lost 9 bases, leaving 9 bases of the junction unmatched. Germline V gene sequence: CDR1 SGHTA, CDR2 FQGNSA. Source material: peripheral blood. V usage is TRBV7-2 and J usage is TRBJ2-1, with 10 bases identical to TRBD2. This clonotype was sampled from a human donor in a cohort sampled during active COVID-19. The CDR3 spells CASGLAGDLNEQFF. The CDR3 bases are TGTGCCAGTGGTCTAGCGGGAGACTTAAATGAGCAGTTCTTC.